This T cell receptor beta chain was identified during a study of cytomegalovirus exposure and HLA in healthy donors. The PCR made use of 60 Vbeta and 13 Jbeta primers. Authors' analysis steps: Later, an analysis found approximately 80 million unique TCR beta chains, and roughly 9.9 million of these were shared. The assay was immunoSEQ multiplex PCR, and TCRdb's table has in-frame clones only and misses some. V, J and clone size reflect that table, while D and trimming were determined from the DNA. The sample includes approximately 160,000 clones, approximately 81% of them seen just once. Study-wide points: The later analysis indicated that the majority of CMV-associated TCR beta chains appeared HLA-restricted.

This clone was detected only a few times. The antigen is undetermined. From germline, CDR1 is WSHSY and CDR2 SAAADI. V was shortened by 3 bases and J by 11 bases, with 13 bases between the two germline ends. This CDR3 is 12 amino acids long. The sample was PBMCs. V is TRBV10-2 and J is TRBJ1-1, with D unclear. This clonotype was sampled from a man aged 50 to 59 in good health and CMV-seropositive. The CDR3 nucleotides are TGCGCCAGCAGTGACCCAGGACTGGGGGCTTTCTTT. It specifies CASSDPGLGAFF.